This T cell receptor (beta chain) stems from a study of cytomegalovirus exposure and HLA in healthy donors. The sample holds many counts of this clone. The antigen is unknown. The CDR3 runs to 15 residues. V lost 1 base, J lost 7 bases, and 17 bases lay in between. CDR1 and CDR2 (germline): MNHNS, SASEGT. PCR amplification relied on 60 Vbeta primers (plus 13 Jbeta primers). TCRdb's table, derived via immunoSEQ multiplex PCR, lists solely in-frame clones and lacks some. This sample has 150,000 or so clones, with around 80% found just once. Findings of the study overall: With further analysis later on, most CMV-associated TCR beta chains appeared HLA-restricted. Among TCR beta chains, those listed as cytomegalovirus-associated numbered about 150.

The specimen sequenced was PBMCs. The V call is TRBV6-1, the J call TRBJ2-7, with D possibly matching TRBD2 (6 bases). The sequence was collected from a man aged 45-65 years in good health and CMV-seropositive. In nucleotides, the CDR3 is TGTGCCAGCAGTGAAGGGGCGGCGGGATCGGAAGAGCAGTACGTC. This encodes CASSEGAAGSEEQYV.